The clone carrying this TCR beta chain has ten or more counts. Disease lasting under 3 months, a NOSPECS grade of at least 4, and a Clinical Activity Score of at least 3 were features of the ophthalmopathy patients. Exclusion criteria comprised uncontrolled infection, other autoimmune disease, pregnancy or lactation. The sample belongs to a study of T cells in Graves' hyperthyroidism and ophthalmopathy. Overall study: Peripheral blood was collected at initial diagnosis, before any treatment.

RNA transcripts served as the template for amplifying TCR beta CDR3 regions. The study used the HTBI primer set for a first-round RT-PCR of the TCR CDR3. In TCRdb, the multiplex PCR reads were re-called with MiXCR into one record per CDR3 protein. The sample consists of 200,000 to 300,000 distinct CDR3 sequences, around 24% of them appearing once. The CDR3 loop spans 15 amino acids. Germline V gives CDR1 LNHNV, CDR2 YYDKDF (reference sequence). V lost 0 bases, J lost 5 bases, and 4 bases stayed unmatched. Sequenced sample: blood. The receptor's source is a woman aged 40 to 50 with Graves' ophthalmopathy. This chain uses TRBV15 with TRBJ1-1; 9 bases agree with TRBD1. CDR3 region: CATSRDLGQGTEAFF. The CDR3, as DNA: TGTGCCACCAGCAGAGATTTAGGACAGGGGACTGAAGCTTTCTTT.